The 19 T cell receptor beta chains given below trace back to one sample, sequenced in a study of cytomegalovirus exposure and HLA in healthy donors. Researchers ran the PCR with 60 Vbeta and 13 Jbeta primers. Data came from immunoSEQ multiplex PCR; TCRdb stores just in-frame clones and leaves some out. The sample includes roughly 110,000 clones, more than 70% of them seen just once. Input material: PBMCs. The source of these receptors is a man aged 18-30 years in good health and CMV-seronegative.

The CDR3 coding sequence is TGTGCCAGCAGTGAATCTCCCCCACTAGCGGAGCAGTTCTTC. Its translation is CASSESPPLAEQFF. The chain couples TRBV25-1 to TRBJ2-1; TRBD2 agrees at 7 bases. The CDR3 consists of 14 residues. V lost 1 base, J lost 10 bases, and 7 bases stayed unmatched. Germline CDR1 is MGHDK and CDR2 is SYGVNS.

The J gene is TRBJ2-5, the V gene TRBV19; tentative D call: TRBD1 (6 bases). The CDR3 length is 14 residues. With 8 bases removed from V and 5 bases from J, the gap between germline ends came to 18 bases. CDR1 and CDR2 from the germline V gene are LNHDA and SQIVND (reference sequence). This chain's CDR3 is CASGDQGRWETQYF. CDR3 coding DNA: TGTGCCAGTGGAGACCAGGGGAGATGGGAGACCCAGTACTTC.

The J gene is TRBJ2-5, the V gene TRBV2; 7 bases fit TRBD1. Germline loops: CDR1 SNHLY, CDR2 FYNNEI. CDR3 size: 15 residues. V was clipped by 6 bases and J by 3 bases; unmatched bases: 10. CDR3 DNA: TGTGCCAGCAGGCACAGGGGTTTTGGGGAAGAGACCCAGTACTTC. Translated: CASRHRGFGEETQYF.

In this sample, this clone turned up a few times. The J gene is TRBJ1-3, the V gene TRBV7-2; no firm D call. Trimming left V 6 bases short and J 8 bases short, with 20 bases between. Germline V gene lookup returns CDR1 SGHTA and CDR2 FQGNSA. The CDR3 consists of 15 residues. CDR3 sequence (DNA): TGTGCCAGCAGTCAAGAGGGAGGCGGCTGGGACACCATATATTTT. Protein product: CASSQEGGGWDTIYF.

The J gene is TRBJ2-3, the V gene TRBV11-3; 12 bases fit TRBD2. CDR3 length equals 15 residues. Germline-derived CDR1 and CDR2 are SGHNT and YENEEA. The V and J ends lost 4 bases and 11 bases, in that order; junction bases with no gene match: 10. The CDR3 spells CASSSGLAGSGEQYF. For the CDR3, the DNA is TGTGCCAGCAGCTCAGGACTAGCGGGGTCAGGAGAGCAGTATTTT. Looking up the rest from reference TRBV11-3 and TRBJ2-3 gives the full variable domain: EAGVVQSPRYKIIEKKQPVAFWCNPISGHNTLYWYLQNLGQGPELLIRYENEEAVDDSQLPKDRFSAERLKGVDSTLKIQPAELGDSAVYLCASSSGLAGSGEQYFGPGTRLTVL.

About this clone itself: The junction shows a germline mismatch at one end, possibly a read error. The J gene is TRBJ1-3, the V gene TRBV7-7; D perhaps matches TRBD1 (6 bases). Germline V gene lookup returns CDR1 SSHAT and CDR2 FNYEAQ (reference sequence). The CDR3 contains 18 residues. This CDR3 is CASSLVPLTGSSGNTIYF. Here the CDR3 DNA reads TGTGCTAGCAGCTTAGTGCCATTGACAGGTTCTTCTGGAAACACCATATATTTT.

V is TRBV27 and J is TRBJ1-6, with D possibly TRBD1 on 5 matching bases. CDR3 size: 17 residues. Trimming left V 4 bases short and J 5 bases short, with 18 bases between. In germline, CDR1 is MNHEY, CDR2 SMNVEV (reference sequence). Here the CDR3 DNA reads TGTGCCAGCAGTTCCAGTTGGGGGGGAGCCAATAATTCACCCCTCCACTTT. Translated: CASSSSWGGANNSPLHF.

The rearrangement uses TRBV2 and TRBJ2-3; the match to TRBD1 covers 7 bases. The length of the CDR3 is 16 residues. Germline lookup yields CDR1 SNHLY and CDR2 FYNNEI. The trim removed 6 bases at V and 1 base at J, leaving 10 bases unmatched. The CDR3 nucleotides are TGTGCCAGCAGAACCCAACAGGGGTGGGGCACAGATACGCAGTATTTT. Translated: CASRTQQGWGTDTQYF.

The J gene is TRBJ1-5, the V gene TRBV29-1; D is possibly TRBD1 (5 bases). Germline V gene lookup returns CDR1 SQVTM and CDR2 ANQGSEA. V was cut by 4 bases and J by 6 bases, with 13 bases left in between. The CDR3 loop spans 13 amino acids. The CDR3 sequence is CSVARAQGQPQHF. Here the CDR3 DNA reads TGCAGCGTTGCTAGGGCTCAGGGTCAGCCCCAGCATTTT.

J is TRBJ2-1 and V is TRBV7-3; 7 bases agree with TRBD2. From germline, CDR1 is SGHTA and CDR2 FQGTGA. This CDR3 is 15 amino acids long. J lost 6 bases, V lost 1 base, and 6 bases had no gene match. In DNA form, the CDR3 reads TGTGCCAGCAGCTTAAAGCACTCGGGGGGCAATGAGCAGTTCTTC. Residues: CASSLKHSGGNEQFF.

Remarks on this clone: Sequence at one end of the junction differs from germline and may be a read error. The chain recombines TRBV7-9 with TRBJ2-1; 9 bases are shared with TRBD1. The CDR3 runs 18 residues. CDR1 is SEHNR, CDR2 FQNEAQ, per germline (reference sequence). The CDR3, as DNA: TGTTCCAGCAGCTACACCCGGGGACAGGGAAAGGGTTACAATGAGCAGTTCTTC. This encodes CSSSYTRGQGKGYNEQFF.

This chain connects TRBV4-3 to TRBJ2-1, with D unresolved. Germline loops: CDR1 LGHNA, CDR2 YSLEER. Between the trimmed V and J ends, which lost 1 base and 6 bases, there was a span of 4 bases. The CDR3 is 12 amino acids. This CDR3 is CASSQVGNEQFF. The CDR3 DNA is TGCGCCAGCAGCCAAGTCGGCAATGAGCAGTTCTTC.

The chain couples TRBV11-3 to TRBJ2-1; D is unresolved. Trimming removed 5 bases at V and 0 bases at J, with 11 bases between. The CDR3 spans 15 residues. CDR1 and CDR2 (germline): SGHNT, YENEEA. CDR3 amino acids: CASSPPGSSYNEQFF. The CDR3 coding sequence is TGTGCCAGCAGCCCCCCGGGTAGCTCCTACAATGAGCAGTTCTTC.

This clone was seen only a few times. The V gene is TRBV6-1, the J gene TRBJ1-4; TRBD1 might be the D (5 bases). Trimming took 5 bases from V and 4 from J, leaving 14 bases between them. This CDR3 has 15 residues. Germline loops: CDR1 MNHNS, CDR2 SASEGT. CDR3 nucleotides: TGTGCCAGCAGTAGGGGTTCGGGTATTAATGAAAAACTGTTTTTT. It translates to CASSRGSGINEKLFF.

This rearrangement joins TRBV11-2 to TRBJ2-5; 7 bases align to TRBD1. CDR1 is SGHAT and CDR2 is FQNNGV in the germline V gene. Losses at the gene ends were 5 bases for V and 7 bases for J; bases not matched to a gene: 7. CDR3 length equals 13 residues. The CDR3 DNA follows: TGTGCCAGCAGCCAGACAGGGCAGGGGACCCAGTACTTC. It specifies CASSQTGQGTQYF.

This chain connects TRBV28 to TRBJ2-6, with 7 bases lining up with TRBD1. The trim removed 6 bases at V and 1 base at J, leaving 12 bases unmatched. CDR3 length: 18 amino acids. The germline V gene has CDR1 MDHEN and CDR2 SYDVKM. CDR3 sequence (DNA): TGTGCCAGCAGACGCCCGGGACAGTTTTCTTCTGGGGCCAACGTCCTGACTTTC. Its translation is CASRRPGQFSSGANVLTF.

The V and J genes are TRBV4-3 and TRBJ2-3; D is possibly TRBD2 (6 bases). Trimming removed 1 base at V and 0 bases at J, with 11 bases between. Germline V gene data show CDR1 as LGHNA and CDR2 as YSLEER. This CDR3 is 16 amino acids long. CDR3 loop: CASSQVGGGSTDTQYF. The DNA for the CDR3 is TGCGCCAGCAGCCAAGTGGGAGGAGGGAGCACAGATACGCAGTATTTT.

This clone occurred a few times. The V gene is TRBV7-2, the J gene TRBJ1-5; D gene ambiguous. Germline-derived CDR1 and CDR2 are SGHTA and FQGNSA. This CDR3 contains 15 residues. V was cut by 4 bases and J by 0 bases, with 10 bases left in between. The CDR3 bases are TGTGCCAGCAGCTCAGATTTTTATAGCAATCAGCCCCAGCATTTT. It specifies CASSSDFYSNQPQHF.

The rearrangement joins TRBV5-6 to TRBJ2-7; maybe TRBD1 (6 bases). Deletions cut 4 bases from V and 0 bases from J, with 11 bases between. The CDR3 runs 14 residues. CDR1 SGHDT and CDR2 YYEEEE come from the germline V gene. CDR3 protein: CASSRGHSSYEQYF. The CDR3 DNA follows: TGTGCCAGCAGCCGGGGACACAGCTCCTACGAGCAGTACTTC.